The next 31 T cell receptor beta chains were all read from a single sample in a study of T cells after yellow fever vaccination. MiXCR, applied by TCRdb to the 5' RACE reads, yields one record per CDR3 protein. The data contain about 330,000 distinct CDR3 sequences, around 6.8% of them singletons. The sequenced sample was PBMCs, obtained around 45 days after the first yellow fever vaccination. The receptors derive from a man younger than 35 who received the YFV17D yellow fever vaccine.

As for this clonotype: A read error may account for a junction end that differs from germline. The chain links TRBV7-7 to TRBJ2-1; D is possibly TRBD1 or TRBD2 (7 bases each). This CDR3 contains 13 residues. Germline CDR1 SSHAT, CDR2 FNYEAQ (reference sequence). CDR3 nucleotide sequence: TGTGCTAGCAGCGGGGACAGACACAATGAGCAGTTCTTC. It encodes CASSGDRHNEQFF.

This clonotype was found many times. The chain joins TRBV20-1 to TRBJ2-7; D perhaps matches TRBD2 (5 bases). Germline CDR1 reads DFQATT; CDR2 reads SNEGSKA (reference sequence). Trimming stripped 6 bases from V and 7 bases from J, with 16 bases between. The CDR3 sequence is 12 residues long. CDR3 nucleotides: TGCAGTGCGCTCGACCAGCCGGGGGAGCAGTACGTC. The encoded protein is CSALDQPGEQYV.

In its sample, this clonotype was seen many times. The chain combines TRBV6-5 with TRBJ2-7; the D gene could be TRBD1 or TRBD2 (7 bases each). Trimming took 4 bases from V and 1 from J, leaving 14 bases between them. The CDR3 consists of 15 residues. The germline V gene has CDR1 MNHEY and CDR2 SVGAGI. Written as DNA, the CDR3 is TGTGCCAGCAGTTCGCATCAGGGGGGGTCCTACGAGCAGTACTTC. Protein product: CASSSHQGGSYEQYF.

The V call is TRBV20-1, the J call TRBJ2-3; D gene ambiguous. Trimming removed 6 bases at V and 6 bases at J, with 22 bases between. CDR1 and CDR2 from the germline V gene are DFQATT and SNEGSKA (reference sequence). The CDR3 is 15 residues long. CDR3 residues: CSAPMSRATLDTQYF. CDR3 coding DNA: TGCAGTGCGCCCATGTCTCGGGCTACCCTCGATACGCAGTATTTT.

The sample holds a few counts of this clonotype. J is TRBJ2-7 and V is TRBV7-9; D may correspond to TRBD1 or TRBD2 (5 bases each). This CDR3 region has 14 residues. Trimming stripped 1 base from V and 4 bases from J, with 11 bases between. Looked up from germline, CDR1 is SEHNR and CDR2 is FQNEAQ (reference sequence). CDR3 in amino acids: CASSLGGSAYEQYF. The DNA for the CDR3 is TGTGCCAGCAGCTTAGGGGGGTCTGCTTACGAGCAGTACTTC.

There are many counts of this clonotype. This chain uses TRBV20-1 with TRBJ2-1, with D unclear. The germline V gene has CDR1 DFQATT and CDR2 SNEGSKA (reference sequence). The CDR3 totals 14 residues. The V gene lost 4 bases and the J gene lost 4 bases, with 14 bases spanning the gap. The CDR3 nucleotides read TGCAGTGCTATAGACCCAAAGAAATACAATGAGCAGTTCTTC. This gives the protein CSAIDPKKYNEQFF.

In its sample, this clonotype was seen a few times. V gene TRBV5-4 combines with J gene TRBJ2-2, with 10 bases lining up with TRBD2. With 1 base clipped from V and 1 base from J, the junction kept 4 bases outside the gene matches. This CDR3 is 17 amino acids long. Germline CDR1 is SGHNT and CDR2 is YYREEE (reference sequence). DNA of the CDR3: TGTGCCAGCAGCTTGCTAGCGGGGGAACTGAACACCGGGGAGCTGTTTTTT. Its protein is CASSLLAGELNTGELFF.

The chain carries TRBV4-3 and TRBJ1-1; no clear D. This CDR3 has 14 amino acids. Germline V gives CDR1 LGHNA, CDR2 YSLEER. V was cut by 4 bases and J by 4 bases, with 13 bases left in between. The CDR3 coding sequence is TGCGCCAGCAGCCCCCGGGGATTGGGCACTGAAGCTTTCTTT. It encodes CASSPRGLGTEAFF.

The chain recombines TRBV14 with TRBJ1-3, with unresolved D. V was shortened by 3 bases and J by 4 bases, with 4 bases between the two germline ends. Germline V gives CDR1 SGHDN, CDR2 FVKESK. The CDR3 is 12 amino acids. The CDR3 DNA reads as TGTGCCAGCAGCCAGGCCGGAAACACCATATATTTT. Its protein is CASSQAGNTIYF.

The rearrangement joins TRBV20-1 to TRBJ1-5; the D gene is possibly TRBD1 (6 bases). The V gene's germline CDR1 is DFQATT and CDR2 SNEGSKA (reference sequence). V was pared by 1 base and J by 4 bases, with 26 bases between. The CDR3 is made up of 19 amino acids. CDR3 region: CSARVFEGGADLGNQPQHF. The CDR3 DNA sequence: TGCAGTGCTAGAGTCTTTGAAGGGGGGGCAGACTTGGGTAATCAGCCCCAGCATTTT.

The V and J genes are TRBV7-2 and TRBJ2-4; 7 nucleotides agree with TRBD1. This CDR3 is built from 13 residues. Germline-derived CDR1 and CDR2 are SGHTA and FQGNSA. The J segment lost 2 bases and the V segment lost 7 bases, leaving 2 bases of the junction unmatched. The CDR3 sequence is CASKGQPKNIQYF. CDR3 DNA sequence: TGTGCCAGCAAGGGACAGCCCAAAAACATTCAGTACTTC.

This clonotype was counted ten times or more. CDR3 sequence (DNA): TGTGCCAGCAGTTTCCCGGGCTACGAGCAGTACGTC. Translating gives CASSFPGYEQYV. The chain couples TRBV6-2 or TRBV6-3 to TRBJ2-7; D gene uncertain. Germline CDR1 and CDR2: MNHEY and SVGEGT. The germline V and J ends were trimmed by 4 bases and 3 bases, with 7 bases remaining between them. CDR3 length: 12 amino acids.

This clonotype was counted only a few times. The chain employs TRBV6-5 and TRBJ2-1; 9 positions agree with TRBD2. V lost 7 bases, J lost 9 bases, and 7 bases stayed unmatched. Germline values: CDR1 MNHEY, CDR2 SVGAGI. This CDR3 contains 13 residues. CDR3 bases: TGTGCCAGCATTAATAGCGGGGGAAGTGAGCAGTTCTTC. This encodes CASINSGGSEQFF.

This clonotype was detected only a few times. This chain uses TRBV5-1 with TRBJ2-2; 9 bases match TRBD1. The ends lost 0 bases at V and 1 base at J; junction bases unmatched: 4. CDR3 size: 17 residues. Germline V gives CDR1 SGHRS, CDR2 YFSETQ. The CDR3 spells CASSLAGQGKNTGELFF. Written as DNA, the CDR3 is TGCGCCAGCAGCTTGGCAGGACAGGGGAAGAACACCGGGGAGCTGTTTTTT.

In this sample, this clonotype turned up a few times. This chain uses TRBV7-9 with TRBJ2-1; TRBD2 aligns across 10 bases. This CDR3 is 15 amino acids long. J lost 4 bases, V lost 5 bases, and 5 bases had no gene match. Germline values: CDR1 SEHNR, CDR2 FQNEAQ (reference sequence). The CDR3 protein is CASSQTSGTYNEQFF. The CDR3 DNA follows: TGTGCCAGCAGCCAAACTAGCGGGACATACAATGAGCAGTTCTTC.

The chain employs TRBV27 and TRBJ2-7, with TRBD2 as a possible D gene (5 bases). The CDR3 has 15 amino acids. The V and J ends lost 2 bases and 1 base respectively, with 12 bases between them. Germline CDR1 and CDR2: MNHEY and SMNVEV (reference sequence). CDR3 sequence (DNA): TGTGCCAGCAGTTTACAGTTCGGGGTATCCTACGAGCAGTACTTC. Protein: CASSLQFGVSYEQYF.

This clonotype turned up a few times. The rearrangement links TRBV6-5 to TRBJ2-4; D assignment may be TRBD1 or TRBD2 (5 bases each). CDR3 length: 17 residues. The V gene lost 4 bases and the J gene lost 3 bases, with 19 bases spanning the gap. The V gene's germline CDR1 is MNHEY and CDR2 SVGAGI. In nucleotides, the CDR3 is TGTGCCAGCAGTTGGATGTGGGGGAGCGACAGCAAAAACATTCAGTACTTC. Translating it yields CASSWMWGSDSKNIQYF.

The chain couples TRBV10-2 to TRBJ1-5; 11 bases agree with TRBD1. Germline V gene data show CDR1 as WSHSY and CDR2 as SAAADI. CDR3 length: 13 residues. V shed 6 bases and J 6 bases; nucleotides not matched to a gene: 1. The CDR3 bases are TGCGCCAGCAGGGGGACAGGGGGTCAGCCCCAGCATTTT. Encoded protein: CASRGTGGQPQHF.

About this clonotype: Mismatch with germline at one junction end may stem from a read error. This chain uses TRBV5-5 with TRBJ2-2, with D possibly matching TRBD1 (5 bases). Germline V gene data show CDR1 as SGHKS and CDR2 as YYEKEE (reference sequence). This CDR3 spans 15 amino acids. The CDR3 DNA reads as TGTGTCAGCAGCACGACAGAAGTGAACACCGGGGAGCTGTTTTTT. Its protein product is CVSSTTEVNTGELFF.

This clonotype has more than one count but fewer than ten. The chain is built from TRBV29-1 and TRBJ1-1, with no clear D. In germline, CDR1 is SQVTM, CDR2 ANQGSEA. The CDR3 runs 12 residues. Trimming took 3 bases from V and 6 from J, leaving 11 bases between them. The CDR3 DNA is TGCAGCGTTGACCGGGGTGTCTCTGAAGCTTTCTTT. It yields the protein CSVDRGVSEAFF.

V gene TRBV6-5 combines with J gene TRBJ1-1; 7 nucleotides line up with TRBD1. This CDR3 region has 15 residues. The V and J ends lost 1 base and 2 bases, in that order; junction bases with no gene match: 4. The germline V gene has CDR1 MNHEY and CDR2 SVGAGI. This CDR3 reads CASSYLAGGNTEAFF. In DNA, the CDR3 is TGTGCCAGCAGTTACTTGGCAGGGGGTAACACTGAAGCTTTCTTT.

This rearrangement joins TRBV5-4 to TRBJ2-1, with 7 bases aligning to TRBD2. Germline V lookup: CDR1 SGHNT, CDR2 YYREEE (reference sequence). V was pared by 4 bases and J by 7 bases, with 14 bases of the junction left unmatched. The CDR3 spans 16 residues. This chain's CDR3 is CASSVVGGGVRNEQFF. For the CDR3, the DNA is TGTGCCAGCAGCGTTGTAGGCGGGGGAGTTCGGAATGAGCAGTTCTTC. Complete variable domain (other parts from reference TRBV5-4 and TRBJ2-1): ETGVTQSPTHLIKTRGQQVTLRCSSQSGHNTVSWYQQALGQGPQFIFQYYREEENGRGNFPPRFSGLQFPNYSSELNVNALELDDSALYLCASSVVGGGVRNEQFFGPGTRLTVL.

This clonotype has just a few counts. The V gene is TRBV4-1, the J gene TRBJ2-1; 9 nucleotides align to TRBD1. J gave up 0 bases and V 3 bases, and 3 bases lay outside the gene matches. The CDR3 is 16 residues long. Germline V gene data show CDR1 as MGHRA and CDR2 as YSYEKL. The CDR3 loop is CASSQSDRGSYNEQFF. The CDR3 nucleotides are TGCGCCAGCAGCCAGTCGGACAGGGGCTCCTACAATGAGCAGTTCTTC.

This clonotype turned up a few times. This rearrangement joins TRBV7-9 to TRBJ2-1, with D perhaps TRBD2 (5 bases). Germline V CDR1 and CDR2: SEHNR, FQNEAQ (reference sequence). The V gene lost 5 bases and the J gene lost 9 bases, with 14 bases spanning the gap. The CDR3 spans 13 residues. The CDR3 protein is CASSPTNRGEQFF. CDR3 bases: TGTGCCAGCAGCCCTACCAACCGGGGTGAGCAGTTCTTC.

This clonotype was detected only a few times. The CDR3 bases are TGTGCCAGTAGTATTATGGGGGAATTGAGGCATGAGCAGTTCTTC. Its protein is CASSIMGELRHEQFF. This chain links TRBV19 with TRBJ2-1; D may be TRBD1 or TRBD2 (5 bases each). Germline V gene data show CDR1 as LNHDA and CDR2 as SQIVND (reference sequence). The V end was cut by 3 bases, the J end by 8 bases, with 17 bases between. This CDR3 contains 15 residues.

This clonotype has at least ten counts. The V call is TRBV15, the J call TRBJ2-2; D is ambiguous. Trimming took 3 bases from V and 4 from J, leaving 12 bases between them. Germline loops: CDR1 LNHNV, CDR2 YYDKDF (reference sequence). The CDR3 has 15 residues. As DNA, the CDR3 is TGTGCCACCAGCAGCCCTCCCCGCAGCACCGGGGAGCTGTTTTTT. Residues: CATSSPPRSTGELFF.

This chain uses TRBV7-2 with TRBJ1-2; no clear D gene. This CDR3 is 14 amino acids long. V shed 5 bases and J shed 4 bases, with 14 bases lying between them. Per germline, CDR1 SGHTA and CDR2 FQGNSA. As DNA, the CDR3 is TGTGCCAGCAGCGTCACCTCAGATGGCTATGGCTACACCTTC. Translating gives CASSVTSDGYGYTF.

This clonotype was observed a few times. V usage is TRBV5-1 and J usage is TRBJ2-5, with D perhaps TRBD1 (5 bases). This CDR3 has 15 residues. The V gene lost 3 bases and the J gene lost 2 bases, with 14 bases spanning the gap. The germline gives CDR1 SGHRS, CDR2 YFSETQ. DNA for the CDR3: TGCGCCAGCAGCTGGACATCAGGAGTACAAGAGACCCAGTACTTC. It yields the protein CASSWTSGVQETQYF.

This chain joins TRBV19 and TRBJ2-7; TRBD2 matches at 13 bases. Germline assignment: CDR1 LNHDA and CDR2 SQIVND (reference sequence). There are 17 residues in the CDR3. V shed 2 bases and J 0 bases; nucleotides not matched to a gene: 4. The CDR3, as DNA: TGTGCCAGTAGTATACAACTAGCGGGGGGGAGCTCCTACGAGCAGTACTTC. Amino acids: CASSIQLAGGSSYEQYF.

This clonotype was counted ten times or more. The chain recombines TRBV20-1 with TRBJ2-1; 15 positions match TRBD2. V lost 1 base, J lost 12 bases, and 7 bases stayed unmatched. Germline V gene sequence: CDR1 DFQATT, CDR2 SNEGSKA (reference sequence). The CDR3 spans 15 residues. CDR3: CSARGGLAGGGWQFF. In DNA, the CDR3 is TGCAGTGCTAGAGGAGGACTAGCGGGGGGGGGATGGCAGTTCTTC.

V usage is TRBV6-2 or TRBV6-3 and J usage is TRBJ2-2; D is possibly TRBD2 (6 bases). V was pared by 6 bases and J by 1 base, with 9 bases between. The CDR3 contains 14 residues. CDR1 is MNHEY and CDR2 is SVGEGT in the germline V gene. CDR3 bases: TGTGCCAGCAGGGACTACCTGAACACCGGGGAGCTGTTTTTT. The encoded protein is CASRDYLNTGELFF.